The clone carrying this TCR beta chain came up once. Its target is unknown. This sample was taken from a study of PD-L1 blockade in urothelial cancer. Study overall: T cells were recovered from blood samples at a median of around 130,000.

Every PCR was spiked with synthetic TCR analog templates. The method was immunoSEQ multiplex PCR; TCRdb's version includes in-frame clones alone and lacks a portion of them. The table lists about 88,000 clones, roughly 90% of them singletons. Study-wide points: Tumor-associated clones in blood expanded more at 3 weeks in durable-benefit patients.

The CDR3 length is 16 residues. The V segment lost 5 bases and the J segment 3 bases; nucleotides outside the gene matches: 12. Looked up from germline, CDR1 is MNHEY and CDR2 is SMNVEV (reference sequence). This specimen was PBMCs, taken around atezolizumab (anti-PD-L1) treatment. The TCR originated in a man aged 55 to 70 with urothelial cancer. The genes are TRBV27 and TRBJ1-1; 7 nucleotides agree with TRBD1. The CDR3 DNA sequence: TGTGCCAGCAGTCCATCTATCGGGACAGTATACACTGAAGCTTTCTTT. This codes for CASSPSIGTVYTEAFF.